This T cell receptor (beta chain) was identified in a study of T cells in Graves' hyperthyroidism and ophthalmopathy (dated by TCRdb to between 2019 and 2020). In terms of the full investigation: Peripheral blood samples were taken at the time of initial diagnosis, prior to any treatment. To identify TCR V-J signatures that set the groups apart, the researchers used a discovery cohort of about a hundred patients, made up of roughly 45 with Graves' ophthalmopathy and approximately 57 with stable Graves' hyperthyroidism. Prospective prediction of ophthalmopathy was tested in an independent validation cohort consisting of roughly 20 hyperthyroidism patients and some 15 patients who later progressed to ophthalmopathy. The 75 to 100 discovery patients were randomly divided into training and test sets at a 7:3 ratio. In about 6 Graves' hyperthyroidism patients, the study also compared T-cell repertoires from thyroid tissue with T-cell repertoires from blood. Once sampling was done, hyperthyroidism patients were given methimazole at a starting dose of 30 mg daily, whereas ophthalmopathy patients were given high-dose intravenous methylprednisolone. The paper reports TCR Vbeta CDR3 sequencing of 140 or so peripheral blood samples: around 45 ophthalmopathy, under 85 hyperthyroidism and around 17 progressor patients. The study at large found these results: During validation, the model predicted progression to ophthalmopathy a median of approximately 6.5 months ahead of onset, with roughly 65% sensitivity and almost 75% specificity. No statistical method was used to fix the sample size in advance, and group allocation was not hidden from the investigators. In cross-validation, a model built on a 13 V-J signature told ophthalmopathy apart from stable hyperthyroidism with approximately 90% sensitivity and around 84% specificity, and in testing the same model reached 80%/75%. Blood samples also contained most of the expanded thyroid clonotypes (frequency above 0.001), which suggests that blood repertoires may reflect thyroid immune responses.

In its sample, this clonotype was seen a few times. Its antigen remains unidentified. The sample holds no much larger clone one base away, and base qualities are not on file. Hyperthyroidism patients were aged 18 to 65 years and newly diagnosed, with disease duration of less than 2 months. Exclusion was applied to patients with uncontrolled infections, other autoimmune diseases, pregnancy or lactation. Diagnoses were based on clinical symptoms, serum thyroxine and TRAb, thyroid ultrasound and orbital computed tomography. For progressor patients, blood was drawn at the first diagnosis of hyperthyroidism, before any ophthalmopathy symptoms had appeared. PBMCs were isolated from roughly 10 ml of fresh peripheral blood by Ficoll-Paque density gradient centrifugation. Progressor patients were first diagnosed with Graves' hyperthyroidism and then developed ophthalmopathy during follow-up. Total RNA was extracted using Trizol reagent, and RNA quality was assessed on an Agilent 2100 Bioanalyzer.

The V end gives up 1 base and the J end 2 bases, leaving 6 bases in the junction not matched to a gene. The germline V gene (reference sequence) provides CDR1 LNHNV and CDR2 YYDKDF. The CDR3, from cysteine to phenylalanine, totals 20 residues. Only the CDR3 DNA is retained, 60 bases long and in frame from the first base. The TCR beta CDR3 regions were amplified from RNA transcripts. A first-round RT-PCR of the TCR CDR3 used the HTBI primer set with the Qiagen OneStep RT-PCR kit. Libraries were constructed in a second round of multiplex PCR, after which size selection and purification were performed. Paired-end sequencing of the libraries was performed with 100 bp reads on an Illumina HiSeq2000. In the original analysis: SOAPnuke was used to process the raw data, with reads discarded if the reads contained adapters or uncalled bases, had a mean Phred below 15, or lacked an exact constant-primer or identifier match. COPE v1.2.5 was used to merge high-quality paired reads, and clonotypes were defined as unique nucleotide sequences. Clonotypes were aligned to IMGT TRBV, TRBD and TRBJ reference segments using MiTCR v1.1. Analysis was restricted to V-J combinations with a frequency above 0.0001, which covered 99.2% of repertoires. A TCS score was defined as the ratio between F50 (clonal expansion) and ExV (chaos), using BLOSUM62-based TCRdist between CDR3 peptides within each V-J. Welch's t-statistics and random forest reduced several hundred V-J features to 10 to 15, which were used in a naive Bayes classifier (R e1071). TCRdb took the public reads, trimmed them with fastp at Q25, ran MiXCR for clone calling and kept in-frame beta chains. Rows are combined by CDR3 protein, so each entry shows the most common genes and DNA. Here the V and J calls rest on TCRdb's processing, not on the authors' analysis. The sample table holds roughly 150,000 distinct CDR3 sequences, of which less than 10% were seen once. Of the sample, approximately 20% is held by the ten largest clones.

The clonotype comes from a woman younger than 30 with Graves' hyperthyroidism that later progressed to Graves' ophthalmopathy. The sequencing input was blood. The rearrangement combines TRBV15 with TRBJ2-6; TRBD2 fits 15 bases in the junction. The encoded CDR3 is CATSRVLGLAGGAGANVLTF. The base sequence is TGTGCCACCAGCAGAGTCTTGGGACTAGCGGGGGGTGCTGGGGCCAACGTCCTGACTTTC.